This TCR beta chain came from a study of response to subunit inactivated influenza vaccine (dated by TCRdb to the late 2010s). Regarding the complete study: The study used deep quantitative T cell receptor repertoire profiling to track responses to a trivalent subunit inactivated influenza vaccine. Beyond this particular receptor, the publication reports: The authors suggested that each seasonal influenza vaccination may recruit only a limited number of new T cells.

Receptor amplification or capture employed RT-PCR. Sequenced on an Illumina HiSeq 2500. The raw public data were reprocessed by TCRdb itself: fastp quality trimming at Q25, MiXCR clonotype calling, in-frame beta chains only. Merged by CDR3 protein, the rows form single entries marked with the most common genes and DNA. The sample data list about 540,000 distinct CDR3 sequences, and approximately 24% of these were observed just once. The ten largest clones add up to 2.5% to 3.5% of the sample. Concerning this clonotype itself: Its target antigen remains unknown. Base qualities are missing; no much larger clone stands one base away.

Including cysteine and phenylalanine, the CDR3 has 15 amino acids. The CDR3 DNA has 45 bases and is translated from base 1. The germline V gene supplies CDR1 MNHNS and CDR2 SASEGT. V was cut back by 5 bases and J by 5 bases, leaving a gap of 19 bases between them. These data were also filed under a second study, of T cells expressing NK-cell markers. As that second study puts it: 5'RACE template switching, by which a universal primer site and unique molecular identifiers were added, was used to make TCR beta cDNA libraries. In sorted CD3+CD56+NKG2C+, CD3+CD56+NKG2C- and CD3+CD56-NKG2C+ T-cell subsets from about 8 donors, TCR beta-chain repertoires were profiled. Seven of the eight sequenced donors were HCMV-seropositive and one was HCMV-seronegative. To restrict sorting to alphabetaTCR-expressing T cells, an anti-gammadeltaTCR antibody was added in several experiments. In six donors, the dominant CD3+CD56+NKG2C+ clonotypes were found to rank among the top 10 CD8+ clonotypes and to make up roughly 1.0-7.0% of CD8+ T cells. Those dominant clonotypes were again the most abundant among CD3+CD56-NKG2C+ cells in several donors, at about 28.3-60.1%. Whether the expanded NKG2C-expressing T cell clones were specific for HCMV antigens was left unclear. The eight sequenced donors were randomly selected healthy volunteers, three men and five women. A commercial ELISA kit detecting HCMV-specific IgG in serum was used to determine HCMV serostatus. Peripheral blood mononuclear cells were isolated from blood by Ficoll density gradient centrifugation. CD4+ and CD8+ T cells were isolated from PBMC by magnetic immunoseparation with Miltenyi isolation kits. Priming for cDNA synthesis came from the TCR beta constant segment, and two successive PCR amplification steps followed. Illumina HiSeq 2000/2500, MiSeq or NextSeq was used to sequence libraries as 2 x 150 bp reads. MIGEC handled demultiplexing of the reads and grouping by UMI, while MiTCR was used to assemble and quantify clonotypes. To remove erroneous sequences, TCR cDNA sequences were retained only when supported by two or more reads. The tcR package was used for downstream repertoire analysis, with clonotypes matched between fractions based on CDR3 nucleotide sequence plus V segment. VDJmatch was used to annotate antigen specificity against VDJdb, with one amino acid substitution allowed in CDR3.

The sequence links TRBV6-1 to TRBJ2-7; the D gene is possibly TRBD2, with 6 bases matching. This sequence was found in a man aged 45-65 years who received an inactivated influenza vaccine. Donor details come from another sample of the same person, matched by shared clones. The specimen was CD4+ T cells sorted from PBMCs, collected about 13 days after vaccination. The nucleotide sequence is given as TGTGCCAGCAGTCGCGGACGCCGGACGGGGGACGAGCAGTACTTC. It is translated as CASSRGRRTGDEQYF.